The T cell receptor (beta chain) described here comes from a study of T-cell reconstitution after alpha-beta-depleted transplantation in children. The TCRbeta library incorporated unique molecular identifiers. TCRdb recomputed calls from the PCR reads with MiXCR, one row per CDR3 protein. Of approximately 390,000 distinct CDR3 sequences detected, roughly a tenth appear once; the ten largest clones hold about 5%. CDR3 length: 13 amino acids. Germline-derived CDR1 and CDR2 are SGHRS and YFSETQ. V shed 4 bases and J shed 15 bases, with 20 bases lying between them. The receptor was isolated from a human donor who donated a stem cell graft to a child with acute myeloid leukemia. V gene TRBV5-1 combines with J gene TRBJ2-1; TRBD2 might be the D (7 bases). The sequences come from PBMCs from the stem cell graft donor, collected from the stem cell graft. The DNA of the CDR3 is TGCGCCAGCAGCCCGAGAGGGGGGGAGGGCCGGTTCTTC. Encoded protein: CASSPRGGEGRFF.